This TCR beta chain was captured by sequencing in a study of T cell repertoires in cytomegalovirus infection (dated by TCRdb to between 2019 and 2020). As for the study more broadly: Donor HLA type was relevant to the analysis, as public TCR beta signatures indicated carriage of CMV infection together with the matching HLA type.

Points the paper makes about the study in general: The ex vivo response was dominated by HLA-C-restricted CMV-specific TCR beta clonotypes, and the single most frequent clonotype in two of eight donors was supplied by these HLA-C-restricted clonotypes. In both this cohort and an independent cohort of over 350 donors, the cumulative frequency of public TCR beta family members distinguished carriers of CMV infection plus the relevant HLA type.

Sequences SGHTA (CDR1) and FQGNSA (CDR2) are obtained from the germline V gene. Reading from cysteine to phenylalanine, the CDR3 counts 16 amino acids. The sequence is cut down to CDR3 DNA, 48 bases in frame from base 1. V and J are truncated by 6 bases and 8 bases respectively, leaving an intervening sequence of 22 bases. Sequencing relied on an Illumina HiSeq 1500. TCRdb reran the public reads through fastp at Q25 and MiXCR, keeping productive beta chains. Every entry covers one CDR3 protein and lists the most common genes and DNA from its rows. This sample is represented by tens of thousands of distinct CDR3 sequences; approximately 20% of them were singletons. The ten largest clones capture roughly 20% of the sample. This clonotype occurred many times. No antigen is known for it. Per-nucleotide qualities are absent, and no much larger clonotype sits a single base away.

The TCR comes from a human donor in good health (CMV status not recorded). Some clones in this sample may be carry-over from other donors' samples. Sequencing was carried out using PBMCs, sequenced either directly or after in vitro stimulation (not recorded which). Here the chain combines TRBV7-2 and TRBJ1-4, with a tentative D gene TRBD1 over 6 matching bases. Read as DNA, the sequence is TGTGCCAGCAGAAGTAGGGGGGGGATCTCCCTGGAAAAACTGTTTTTT. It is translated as CASRSRGGISLEKLFF.